This TCR beta chain emerged from a study of shared clonotypes between healthy human individuals. About the study: Per-donor plates numbered three CD4 naive, three CD4 memory, two CD8 naive and one CD8 memory. Study conclusions and caveats: Even with large depth, rarefaction showed that sorted-subset sequencing was incomplete. Clonotype sharing across donors was expected to vary with sequencing depth. Several donors had about 5% of their naive CD4 clonotypes in common.

Concerning this clone: Antigen unknown.

The CDR3 consists of 20 residues. Germline trimming cut 6 bases from V and 0 bases from J; bases unmatched to any gene: 15. CDR1 and CDR2 (germline): MDHEN, SYDVKM. The naive CD8 fraction comprised CD45RO-negative cells positively selected for CCR7 and excluded terminally differentiated effector memory CD45RA+ cells. Using immunoSEQ multiplex PCR, the repertoire was profiled, and TCRdb retains in-frame clones only, with some absent. The sample carries about 800,000 clones, approximately 96% recorded once. Specimen: naive CD8+ T cells sorted from blood. V usage is TRBV28 and J usage is TRBJ2-1; 12 bases match TRBD1. The receptor comes from a man aged 25 to 45 in good health. CDR3 protein: CASSTGTGGVAGRSYNEQFF. CDR3 sequence (DNA): TGTGCCAGCAGCACCGGGACAGGGGGCGTTGCGGGCCGCTCCTACAATGAGCAGTTCTTC.